This record covers a single T cell receptor (beta chain). Its specificity is unknown. The data are from a study of T cells in Graves' hyperthyroidism and ophthalmopathy. Sample collection date corresponds to first hyperthyroidism diagnosis, prior to any ophthalmopathy symptoms. The V and J ends lost 6 bases and 0 bases respectively, with 8 bases between them. The CDR3 sequence is 13 residues long. Germline CDR1 is SGHDN and CDR2 is FVKESK. General study results and limits: Blood also carried most thyroid clonotypes expanded above 0.001. Model predictions of ophthalmopathy came a median approximately 6 months before onset.

What was amplified from RNA transcripts were TCR beta CDR3 regions. Researchers ran a first-round RT-PCR on the TCR CDR3 using the HTBI primer set. In TCRdb, the multiplex PCR reads were re-called with MiXCR into one record per CDR3 protein. The table has fewer than 400,000 distinct CDR3 sequences, less than 20% seen once; the top ten hold about a quarter. The chain joins TRBV14 to TRBJ1-1, with D perhaps matching TRBD1 (5 bases). The source material was blood. The sequence was obtained from a woman between 18 and 29 years old with Graves' hyperthyroidism that later progressed to Graves' ophthalmopathy. The chain's CDR3 is CASRGLLNTEAFF. In nucleotides, the CDR3 is TGTGCCAGCAGGGGACTTCTGAACACTGAAGCTTTCTTT.